Listed below are T cell receptor beta chains from one sample, sequenced in a study of CD8 T cells in ankylosing spondylitis. MiXCR was run by TCRdb on the 5' RACE reads, yielding one entry per CDR3 protein. The sample has under 150,000 distinct CDR3 sequences, roughly 9% seen once; the top ten hold 3% to 4%. The sample taken for sequencing was blood, either unsorted or a sorted T cell fraction (not recorded which). The source is a male donor with ankylosing spondylitis or in good health (not recorded which). CDR3s include the opening cysteine and the closing phenylalanine or tryptophan. D genes are given only for firm matches. Only part of the rows carry a size: once, few, many, or a class if the clone is expanded.

clone_size,v_call,d_call,j_call,cdr3_aa,cdr3_nt
many,TRBV7-8,-,TRBJ1-5,CASSLNRGNQPQHF,TGTGCCAGCAGCTTAAACAGGGGCAATCAGCCCCAGCATTTT
few,TRBV18,-,TRBJ2-2,CASSPQGANTGELFF,TGTGCCAGCTCACCACAGGGGGCGAACACCGGGGAGCTGTTTTTT
-,TRBV10-3,-,TRBJ2-1,CAISIDYLGNEQFF,TGTGCCATCAGTATCGACTACCTCGGGAATGAGCAGTTCTTC
few,TRBV20-1,-,TRBJ2-2,CSVELGMGTGELFF,TGCAGTGTTGAGCTAGGGATGGGCACCGGGGAGCTGTTTTTT
many,TRBV5-6,TRBD1,TRBJ1-2,CASSPGQDYGYTF,TGTGCCAGCAGCCCAGGACAGGACTATGGCTACACCTTC
few,TRBV4-2,-,TRBJ2-5,CASSQGVGETQETQYF,TGTGCCAGCAGCCAAGGGGTTGGTGAGACTCAAGAGACCCAGTACTTC
few,TRBV28,-,TRBJ1-5,CASSRLGNQPQHF,TGTGCCAGCAGCCGTCTGGGGAATCAGCCCCAGCATTTT
many,TRBV29-1,TRBD2,TRBJ2-2,CSASGSRTGELFF,TGCAGCGCTAGCGGGAGTAGGACCGGGGAGCTGTTTTTT
few,TRBV20-1,-,TRBJ2-1,CSAREGGVGYNEQFF,TGCAGTGCTAGAGAGGGCGGAGTTGGATACAATGAGCAGTTCTTC
many,TRBV24-1,TRBD2,TRBJ2-1,CATSDPGQIGTSYNEQFF,TGTGCCACCAGTGACCCTGGACAAATAGGGACTAGCTACAATGAGCAGTTCTTC
-,TRBV7-9,TRBD2,TRBJ2-5,CASSPREVAGGETQYF,TGTGCCAGCAGCCCCCGAGAGGTAGCGGGAGGTGAGACCCAGTACTTC
many,TRBV4-2,-,TRBJ2-3,CASSQDSTDTQYF,TGTGCCAGCAGCCAAGACAGCACAGATACGCAGTATTTT
many,TRBV4-2,-,TRBJ2-2,CASSSTATGFIYTGELFF,TGTGCCAGCAGCTCTACGGCCACAGGGTTTATTTACACCGGGGAGCTGTTTTTT
many,TRBV7-2,-,TRBJ1-5,CASSLLPPGGSNQPQHF,TGTGCCAGCAGCTTACTTCCCCCGGGGGGAAGCAATCAGCCCCAGCATTTT
many,TRBV28,-,TRBJ2-1,CASSSASNNEQFF,TGTGCCAGCAGTTCGGCTAGCAACAATGAGCAGTTCTTC
many,TRBV18,-,TRBJ2-5,CASSFSGARETQYF,TGTGCCAGCTCATTTAGCGGCGCCCGCGAGACCCAGTACTTC
-,TRBV5-1,TRBD1,TRBJ1-1,CASSIRTGNTEAFF,TGCGCCAGCAGCATAAGGACAGGGAACACTGAAGCTTTCTTT
many,TRBV28,TRBD2,TRBJ2-5,CASSSQRTSGRKTQYF,TGTGCCAGCAGTTCCCAGCGGACTAGCGGGAGGAAGACCCAGTACTTC
-,TRBV5-5,-,TRBJ2-3,CASSYRADLTQYF,TGTGCCAGCAGTTACAGGGCCGACCTTACGCAGTATTTT
-,TRBV15,TRBD1,TRBJ2-5,CATSRWTGGPVYQETQYF,TGTGCCACCAGCAGATGGACAGGGGGCCCGGTGTACCAAGAGACCCAGTACTTC
many,TRBV7-9,TRBD1,TRBJ2-7,CASSLVTGTGRGEQYF,TGTGCCAGCAGCTTAGTTACCGGGACAGGACGTGGCGAGCAGTACTTC
many,TRBV29-1,TRBD1,TRBJ1-4,CSVAQGAFGEKLFF,TGCAGCGTTGCACAGGGGGCTTTTGGGGAAAAACTGTTTTTT
few,TRBV12-3/TRBV12-4,-,TRBJ2-2,CATGGQEAGELFF,TGTGCCACGGGAGGACAGGAGGCCGGGGAGCTGTTTTTT
many,TRBV5-6,-,TRBJ1-5,CASSLAYGMSNQPQHF,TGTGCCAGCAGCTTGGCGTATGGGATGAGCAATCAGCCCCAGCATTTT
-,TRBV20-1,TRBD2,TRBJ2-2,CSASRGLAGGGELFF,TGCAGTGCTAGCAGAGGGCTAGCGGGCGGCGGGGAGCTGTTTTTT
many,TRBV20-1,-,TRBJ2-7,CSAPGPFYEQYF,TGCAGTGCTCCGGGGCCTTTCTACGAGCAGTACTTC
many,TRBV6-2/TRBV6-3,TRBD1,TRBJ1-4,CASSNRDRAQFF,TGTGCCAGCTCAAACCGGGACAGGGCTCAGTTTTTT
many,TRBV29-1,TRBD2,TRBJ2-5,CSVGLAGGGKTQYF,TGCAGCGTTGGACTAGCGGGAGGAGGAAAGACCCAGTACTTC
few,TRBV20-1,-,TRBJ2-7,CSARARRAGAYEQYF,TGCAGTGCTAGGGCGCGGCGGGCTGGGGCCTACGAGCAGTACTTC
many,TRBV27,-,TRBJ2-1,CASSQDREAYNEQFF,TGTGCCAGCAGTCAAGACAGAGAAGCCTACAATGAGCAGTTCTTC
many,TRBV12-3/TRBV12-4,TRBD1,TRBJ1-2,CASSSTGVYGYTF,TGTGCCAGCAGTTCCACAGGGGTCTATGGCTACACCTTC